What follows is one T cell receptor (beta chain) and its context. Its antigen remains unknown. The sample belongs to a study of tumor and adjacent non-tumor tissue in lung cancer. Study results and limitations: TCR diversity was significantly greater in tumor than normal lung tissue.

TCRbeta libraries were built with three rounds of nested PCR, modified from ARM-PCR. TCRdb reprocessed the multiplex PCR reads with MiXCR, giving one entry per CDR3 protein. Seen here are roughly 45,000 distinct CDR3 sequences, around three fifths observed once, and the top ten hold 45%. RNA was extracted from bulk tissue without any cell sorting. This non-tumor lung sample came from over 3 cm beyond the tumor edge. Sequencing was performed on distant non-tumor lung tissue. This clonotype was obtained from a man aged 50-59 years with non-small cell lung cancer.

The CDR3 nucleotides are TGTGCCAGCCGCACAGAGGGCCGATATGGAGAGACCCAGTACTTC. This sequence encodes CASRTEGRYGETQYF. The rearrangement joins TRBV5-5 to TRBJ2-5, with D possibly matching TRBD2 (5 bases). CDR3 size: 15 residues. The germline CDR1 and CDR2 sequences are SGHKS and YYEKEE (reference sequence). V lost 7 bases and J lost 4, with 20 bases in between.